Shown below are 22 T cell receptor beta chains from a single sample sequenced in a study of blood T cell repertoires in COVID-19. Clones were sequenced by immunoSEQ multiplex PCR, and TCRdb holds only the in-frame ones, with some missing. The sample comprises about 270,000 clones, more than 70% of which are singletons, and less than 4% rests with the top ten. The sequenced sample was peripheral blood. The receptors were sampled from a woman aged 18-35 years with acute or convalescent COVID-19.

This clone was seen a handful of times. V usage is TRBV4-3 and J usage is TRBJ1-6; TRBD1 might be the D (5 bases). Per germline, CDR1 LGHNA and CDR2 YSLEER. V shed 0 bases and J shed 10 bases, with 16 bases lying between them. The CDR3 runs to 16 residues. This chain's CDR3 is CASSQDTRGNGSPLHF. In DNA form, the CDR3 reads TGCGCCAGCAGCCAAGATACCCGGGGGAACGGCTCACCCCTCCACTTT.

CDR3 bases: TGCGCCAGCAGCCAAGATCCCGGCGGGAGGGTTGACAATGAGCAGTTCTTC. This gives the protein CASSQDPGGRVDNEQFF. The chain joins TRBV4-3 to TRBJ2-1, with TRBD2 matching over 9 bases. CDR1 and CDR2 from the germline V gene are LGHNA and YSLEER. The J segment lost 5 bases and the V segment lost 0 bases, leaving 8 bases of the junction unmatched. This CDR3 spans 17 amino acids.

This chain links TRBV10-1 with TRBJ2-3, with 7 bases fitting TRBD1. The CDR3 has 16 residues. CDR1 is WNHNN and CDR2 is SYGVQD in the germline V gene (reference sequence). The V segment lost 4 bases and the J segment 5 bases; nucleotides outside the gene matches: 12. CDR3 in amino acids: CASSGRDREGGDTQYF. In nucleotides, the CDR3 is TGCGCCAGCAGTGGACGCGACAGGGAAGGGGGAGATACGCAGTATTTT.

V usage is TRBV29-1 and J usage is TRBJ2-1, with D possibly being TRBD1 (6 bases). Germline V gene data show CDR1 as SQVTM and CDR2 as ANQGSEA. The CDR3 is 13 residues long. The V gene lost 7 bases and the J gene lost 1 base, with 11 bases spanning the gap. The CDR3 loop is CSAGQSSYNEQFF. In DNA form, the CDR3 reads TGCAGCGCCGGACAGAGTTCCTACAATGAGCAGTTCTTC.

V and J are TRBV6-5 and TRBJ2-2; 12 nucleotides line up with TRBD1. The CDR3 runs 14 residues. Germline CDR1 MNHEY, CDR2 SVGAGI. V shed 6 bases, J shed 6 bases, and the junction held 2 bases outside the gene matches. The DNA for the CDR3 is TGTGCCAGCAGCGGGACAGGGGGCGCCGGGGAGCTGTTTTTT. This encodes CASSGTGGAGELFF.

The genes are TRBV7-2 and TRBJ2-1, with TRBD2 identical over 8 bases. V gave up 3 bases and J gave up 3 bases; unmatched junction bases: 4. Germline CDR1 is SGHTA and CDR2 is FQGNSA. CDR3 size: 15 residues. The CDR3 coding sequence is TGTGCCAGCAGCTTCAGCGGGAGTTTCTACAATGAGCAGTTCTTC. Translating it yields CASSFSGSFYNEQFF. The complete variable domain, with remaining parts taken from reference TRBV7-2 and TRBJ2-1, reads GAGVSQSPSNKVTEKGKDVELRCDPISGHTALYWYRQSLGQGLEFLIYFQGNSAPDKSGLPSDRFSAERTGGSVSTLTIQRTQQEDSAVYLCASSFSGSFYNEQFFGPGTRLTVL.

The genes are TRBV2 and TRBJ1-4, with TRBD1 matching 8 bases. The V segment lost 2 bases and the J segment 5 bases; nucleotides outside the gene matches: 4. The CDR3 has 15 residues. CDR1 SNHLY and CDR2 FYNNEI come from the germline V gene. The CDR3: CASSEQGAKNEKLFF. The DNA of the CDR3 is TGTGCCAGCAGTGAACAGGGGGCCAAGAATGAAAAACTGTTTTTT. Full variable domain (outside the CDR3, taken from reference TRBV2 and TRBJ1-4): EPEVTQTPSHQVTQMGQEVILRCVPISNHLYFYWYRQILGQKVEFLVSFYNNEISEKSEIFDDQFSVERPDGSNFTLKIRSTKLEDSAMYFCASSEQGAKNEKLFFGSGTQLSVL.

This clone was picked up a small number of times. The CDR3 protein is CASSVGPGGHYEQYF. Here the CDR3 DNA reads TGTGCCAGCAGCGTAGGGCCAGGGGGGCACTACGAGCAGTACTTC. The chain uses TRBV9 and TRBJ2-7; tentatively, D is TRBD1 (7 bases). The CDR3 totals 15 residues. The V gene's germline CDR1 is SGDLS and CDR2 YYNGEE. The ends were cut back, 0 bases at V and 3 bases at J, with 13 bases in the middle.

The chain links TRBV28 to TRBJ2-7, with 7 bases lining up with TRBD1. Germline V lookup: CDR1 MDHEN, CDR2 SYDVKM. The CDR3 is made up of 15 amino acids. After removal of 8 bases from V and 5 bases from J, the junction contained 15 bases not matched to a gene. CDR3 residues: CASLSATTGANEQYF. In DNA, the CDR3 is TGTGCCAGCCTATCGGCCACCACAGGGGCGAACGAGCAGTACTTC.

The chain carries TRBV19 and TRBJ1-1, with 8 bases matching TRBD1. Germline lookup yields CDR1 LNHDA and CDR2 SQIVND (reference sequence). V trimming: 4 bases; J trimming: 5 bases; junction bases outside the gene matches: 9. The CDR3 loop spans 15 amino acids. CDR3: CASSTPQGAGTEAFF. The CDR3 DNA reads TGTGCCAGTAGTACACCCCAGGGGGCTGGAACTGAAGCTTTCTTT.

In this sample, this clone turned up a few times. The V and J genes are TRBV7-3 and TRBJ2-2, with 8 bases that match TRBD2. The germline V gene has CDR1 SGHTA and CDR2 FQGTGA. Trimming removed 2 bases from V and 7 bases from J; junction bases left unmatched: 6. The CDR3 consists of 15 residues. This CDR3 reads CASSLLAGGSGELFF. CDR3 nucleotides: TGTGCCAGCAGCTTATTGGCGGGAGGAAGCGGGGAGCTGTTTTTT.

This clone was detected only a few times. The CDR3 nucleotides are TGTGCCAGCAGTTTTTCTTCTAGCGGGAGCGTTTGGTCAGGCACAGATACGCAGTATTTT. Protein: CASSFSSSGSVWSGTDTQYF. This chain links TRBV28 with TRBJ2-3; the match to TRBD2 covers 10 bases. The CDR3 runs 20 residues. Germline V lookup: CDR1 MDHEN, CDR2 SYDVKM. The V segment lost 3 bases and the J segment 1 base; nucleotides outside the gene matches: 16. The full variable domain, its missing parts supplied by reference TRBV28 and TRBJ2-3, is DVKVTQSSRYLVKRTGEKVFLECVQDMDHENMFWYRQDPGLGLRLIYFSYDVKMKEKGDIPEGYSVSREKKERFSLILESASTNQTSMYLCASSFSSSGSVWSGTDTQYFGPGTRLTVL.

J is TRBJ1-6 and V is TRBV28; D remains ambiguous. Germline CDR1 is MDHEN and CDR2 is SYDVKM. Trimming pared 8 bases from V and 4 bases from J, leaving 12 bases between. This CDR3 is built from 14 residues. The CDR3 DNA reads TGTGCCAGCGCGCCATCCCTGTATAATTCACCCCTCCACTTT. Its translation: CASAPSLYNSPLHF.

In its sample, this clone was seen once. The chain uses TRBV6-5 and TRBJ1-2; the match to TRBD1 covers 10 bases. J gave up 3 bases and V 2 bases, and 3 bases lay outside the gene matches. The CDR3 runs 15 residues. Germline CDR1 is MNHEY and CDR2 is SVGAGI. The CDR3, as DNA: TGTGCCAGCAGTTACGGGACAGGGGAGGACTATGGCTACACCTTC. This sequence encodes CASSYGTGEDYGYTF.

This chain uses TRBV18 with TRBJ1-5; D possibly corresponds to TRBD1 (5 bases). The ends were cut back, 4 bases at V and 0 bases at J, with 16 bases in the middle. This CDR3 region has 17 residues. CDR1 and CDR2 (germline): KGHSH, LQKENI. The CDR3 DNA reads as TGTGCCAGCTCACGGTCCGGGACTCGAGGTAGCAATCAGCCCCAGCATTTT. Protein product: CASSRSGTRGSNQPQHF.

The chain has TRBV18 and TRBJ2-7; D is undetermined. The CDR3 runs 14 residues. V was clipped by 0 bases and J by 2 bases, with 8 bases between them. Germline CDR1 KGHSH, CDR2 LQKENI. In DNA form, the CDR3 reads TGTGCCAGCTCACCACCGGCACAGACCTACGAGCAGTACTTC. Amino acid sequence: CASSPPAQTYEQYF.

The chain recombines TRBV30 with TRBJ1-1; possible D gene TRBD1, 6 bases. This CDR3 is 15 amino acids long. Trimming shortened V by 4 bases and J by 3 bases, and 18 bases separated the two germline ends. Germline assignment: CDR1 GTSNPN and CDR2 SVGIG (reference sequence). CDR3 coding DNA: TGTGCCTGGACCCGAGGGGGACCAGGCGACACTGAAGCTTTCTTT. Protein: CAWTRGGPGDTEAFF.

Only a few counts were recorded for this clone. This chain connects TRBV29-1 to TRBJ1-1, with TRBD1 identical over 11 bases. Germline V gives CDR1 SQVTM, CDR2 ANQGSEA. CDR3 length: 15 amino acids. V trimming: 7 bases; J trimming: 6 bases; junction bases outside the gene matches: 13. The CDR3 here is CSAVPRTGGLSEAFF. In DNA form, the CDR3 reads TGCAGCGCCGTTCCGAGGACAGGGGGCCTATCTGAAGCTTTCTTT. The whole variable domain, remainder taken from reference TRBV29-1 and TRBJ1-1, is SAVISQKPSRDICQRGTSLTIQCQVDSQVTMMFWYRQQPGQSLTLIATANQGSEATYESGFVIDKFPISRPNLTFSTLTVSNMSPEDSSIYLCSAVPRTGGLSEAFFGQGTRLTVV.

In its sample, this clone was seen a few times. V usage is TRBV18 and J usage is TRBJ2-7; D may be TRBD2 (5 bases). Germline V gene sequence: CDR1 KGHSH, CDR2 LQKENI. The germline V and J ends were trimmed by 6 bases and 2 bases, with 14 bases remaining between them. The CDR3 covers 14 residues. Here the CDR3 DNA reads TGTGCCAGCTCCCCAACTAGTGACACCTACGAGCAGTACTTC. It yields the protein CASSPTSDTYEQYF.

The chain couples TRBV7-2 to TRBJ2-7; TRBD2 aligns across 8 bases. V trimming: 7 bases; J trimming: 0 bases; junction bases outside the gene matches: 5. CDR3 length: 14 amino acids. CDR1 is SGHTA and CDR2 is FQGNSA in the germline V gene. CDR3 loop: CASTRGGNSYEQYF. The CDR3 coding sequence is TGTGCCAGCACCCGGGGGGGTAACTCCTACGAGCAGTACTTC.

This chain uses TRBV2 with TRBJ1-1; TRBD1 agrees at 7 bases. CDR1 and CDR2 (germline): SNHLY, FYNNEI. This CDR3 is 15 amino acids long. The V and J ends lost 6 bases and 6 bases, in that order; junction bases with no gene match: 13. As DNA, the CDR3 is TGTGCCAGCAGCTCCAGTTTTGGGACAGAGGCTGAAGCTTTCTTT. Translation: CASSSSFGTEAEAFF.

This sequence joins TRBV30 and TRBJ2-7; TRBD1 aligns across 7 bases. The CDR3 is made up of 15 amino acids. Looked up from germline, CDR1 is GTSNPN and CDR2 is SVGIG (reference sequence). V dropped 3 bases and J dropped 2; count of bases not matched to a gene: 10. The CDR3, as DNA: TGTGCCTGGAGGTCCCGACAGGGTCGGACCTACGAGCAGTACTTC. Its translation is CAWRSRQGRTYEQYF.